This T cell receptor (beta chain) comes out of a study of blood T cells in healthy people across ages. Whole-study results and caveats: Fewer expanded clones and more diversity marked long-lived versus aged donors. Measured against age, TCR beta diversity per million T cells decreased in a roughly linear manner.

A J-beta primer mix and a sample-barcoded 5' primer were used in a second PCR of about 7 to 12 cycles. Each of the cDNA molecules was tagged by a template-switch adaptor with 12 random nucleotides. TCRdb reprocessed the 5' RACE reads via MiXCR and lists one record per CDR3 protein. The table has over 1,500,000 distinct CDR3 sequences, roughly 52% seen once. This clonotype occurred a few times. What it binds is unknown. The material sequenced was blood. This receptor was obtained from a middle-aged woman in good health.

In nucleotides, the CDR3 is TGTGCCAGCAGCTTAGTGGTGGACAGGAAAAACATTCAGTACTTC. Translated: CASSLVVDRKNIQYF. The genes are TRBV7-9 and TRBJ2-4, with 7 bases fitting TRBD1. Unmatched junction bases numbered 4, after V lost 1 base and J lost 4 bases. The germline V gene has CDR1 SEHNR and CDR2 FQNEAQ (reference sequence). The CDR3 runs 15 residues.